Described below is a single TCR beta chain sequence and its context. The sample comes from a study of blood T cell repertoires in COVID-19. Repertoires were generated with immunoSEQ multiplex PCR, while TCRdb's copy carries only in-frame clones and drops some. The table has 200,000 to 250,000 clones, over 80% seen once. Trimming pared 5 bases from V and 1 base from J, leaving 20 bases between. The CDR3 extends over 17 amino acids. Looked up from germline, CDR1 is MNHEY and CDR2 is SMNVEV (reference sequence). This receptor was identified in a woman aged 25 to 45 who had been exposed to COVID-19. The V gene is TRBV27, the J gene TRBJ1-1, with a tentative D call TRBD1 (6 bases). The sequencing sample was made of PBMCs or T cells enriched from blood (not recorded which). CDR3 in amino acids: CASSLNPLGQTNTEAFF. The CDR3 DNA follows: TGTGCCAGCAGTCTCAACCCCCTCGGACAGACGAACACTGAAGCTTTCTTT.